This paragraph covers one T cell receptor (beta chain) sequence. The sample belongs to a study of shared clonotypes between healthy human individuals. Study-level information: Donors had three CD4 naive, three CD4 memory, two CD8 naive and one CD8 memory plate apiece.

The donors, healthy adults who were HIV-negative, had experienced no recent acute infections or vaccinations. CD4+ cells underwent separation, giving CD45RA+ naive and CD45RA-negative memory subsets. Generated by immunoSEQ multiplex PCR, the TCRdb table keeps only in-frame clones and is missing some. The top ten hold 0.13% of the sample, which has around 2,000,000 clones, 90% to 95% seen once. The sample comprised naive CD4+ T cells sorted from blood. The subset: CD45RA+ positively selected. This receptor was taken from a man aged 18 to 29 in good health.

The CDR3 loop is CASSQGLAGRNRSYEQYF. The DNA of the CDR3 is TGTGCCAGCTCACAGGGACTAGCGGGCCGGAATCGGTCCTACGAGCAGTACTTC. The chain links TRBV18 to TRBJ2-7; 12 bases are shared with TRBD2. This CDR3 has 18 residues. Germline V CDR1 and CDR2: KGHSH, LQKENI. Germline trimming cut 4 bases from V and 1 base from J; bases unmatched to any gene: 11.